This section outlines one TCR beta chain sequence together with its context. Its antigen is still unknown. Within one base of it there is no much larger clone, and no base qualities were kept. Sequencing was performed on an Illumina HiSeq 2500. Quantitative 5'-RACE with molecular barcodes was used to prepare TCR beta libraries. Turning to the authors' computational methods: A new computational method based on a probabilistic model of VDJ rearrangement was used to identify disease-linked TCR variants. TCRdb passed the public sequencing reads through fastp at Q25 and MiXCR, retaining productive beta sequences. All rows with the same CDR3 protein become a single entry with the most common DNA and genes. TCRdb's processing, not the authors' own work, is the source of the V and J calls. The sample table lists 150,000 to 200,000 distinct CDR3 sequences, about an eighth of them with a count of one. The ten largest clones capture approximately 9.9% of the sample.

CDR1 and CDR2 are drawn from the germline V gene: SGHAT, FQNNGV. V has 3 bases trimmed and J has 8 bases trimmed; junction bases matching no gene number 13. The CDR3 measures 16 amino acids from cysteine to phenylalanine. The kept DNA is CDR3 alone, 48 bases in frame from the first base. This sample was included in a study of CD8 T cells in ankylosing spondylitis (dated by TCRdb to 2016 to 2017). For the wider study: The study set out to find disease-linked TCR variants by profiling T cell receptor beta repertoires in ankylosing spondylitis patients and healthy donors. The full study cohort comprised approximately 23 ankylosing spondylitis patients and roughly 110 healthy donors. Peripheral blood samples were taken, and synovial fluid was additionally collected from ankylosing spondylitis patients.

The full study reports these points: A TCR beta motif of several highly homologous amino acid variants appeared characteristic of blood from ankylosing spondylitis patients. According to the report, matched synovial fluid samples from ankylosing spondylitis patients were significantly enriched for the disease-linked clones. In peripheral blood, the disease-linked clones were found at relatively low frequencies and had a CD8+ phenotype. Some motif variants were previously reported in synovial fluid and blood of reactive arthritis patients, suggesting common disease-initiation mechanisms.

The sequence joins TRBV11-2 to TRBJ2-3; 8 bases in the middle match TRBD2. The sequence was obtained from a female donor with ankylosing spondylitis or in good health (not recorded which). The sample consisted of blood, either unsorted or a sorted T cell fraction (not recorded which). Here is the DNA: TGTGCCAGCAGCTTTTCGAGCGGGGGTCTTTTGAGTACGCAGTATTTT. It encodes CASSFSSGGLLSTQYF.